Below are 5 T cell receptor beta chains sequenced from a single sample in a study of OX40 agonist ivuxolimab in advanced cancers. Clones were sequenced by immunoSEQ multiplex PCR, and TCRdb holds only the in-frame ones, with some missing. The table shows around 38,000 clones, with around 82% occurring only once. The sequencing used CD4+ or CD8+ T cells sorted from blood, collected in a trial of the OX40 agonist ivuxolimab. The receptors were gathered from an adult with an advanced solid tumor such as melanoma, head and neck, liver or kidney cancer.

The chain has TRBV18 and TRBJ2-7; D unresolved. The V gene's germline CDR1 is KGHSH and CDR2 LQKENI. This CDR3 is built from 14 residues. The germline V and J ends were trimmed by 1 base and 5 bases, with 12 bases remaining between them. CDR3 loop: CASSPQAQPHEQYF. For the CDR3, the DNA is TGTGCCAGCTCACCACAGGCCCAACCACACGAGCAGTACTTC.

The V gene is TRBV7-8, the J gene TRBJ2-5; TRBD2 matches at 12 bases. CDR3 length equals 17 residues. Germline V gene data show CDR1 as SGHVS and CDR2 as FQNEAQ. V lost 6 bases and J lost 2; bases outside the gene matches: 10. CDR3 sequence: CASRMRGGTSGQETQYF. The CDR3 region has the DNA TGTGCCAGCAGAATGAGGGGGGGGACTAGCGGGCAAGAGACCCAGTACTTC.

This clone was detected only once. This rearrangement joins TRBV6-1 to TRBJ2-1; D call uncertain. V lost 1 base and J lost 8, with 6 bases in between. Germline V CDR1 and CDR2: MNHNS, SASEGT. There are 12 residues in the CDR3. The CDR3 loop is CASSEVWDEQFF. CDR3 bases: TGTGCCAGCAGTGAAGTGTGGGATGAGCAGTTCTTC.

The CDR3 DNA reads as TGTGCCAGCAGTGAAGCTTCCAGACGATCTTACAATGAGCAGTTCTTC. It yields the protein CASSEASRRSYNEQFF. V gene TRBV2 combines with J gene TRBJ2-1, with D unclear. Germline-derived CDR1 and CDR2 are SNHLY and FYNNEI. V was shortened by 0 bases and J by 4 bases, with 13 bases between the two germline ends. The CDR3 covers 16 residues.

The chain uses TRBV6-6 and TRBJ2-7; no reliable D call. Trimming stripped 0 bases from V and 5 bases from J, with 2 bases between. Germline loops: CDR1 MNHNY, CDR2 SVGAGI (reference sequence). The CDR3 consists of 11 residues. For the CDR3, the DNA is TGTGCCAGCAGTTACTCGGACGAGCAGTACTTC. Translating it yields CASSYSDEQYF.